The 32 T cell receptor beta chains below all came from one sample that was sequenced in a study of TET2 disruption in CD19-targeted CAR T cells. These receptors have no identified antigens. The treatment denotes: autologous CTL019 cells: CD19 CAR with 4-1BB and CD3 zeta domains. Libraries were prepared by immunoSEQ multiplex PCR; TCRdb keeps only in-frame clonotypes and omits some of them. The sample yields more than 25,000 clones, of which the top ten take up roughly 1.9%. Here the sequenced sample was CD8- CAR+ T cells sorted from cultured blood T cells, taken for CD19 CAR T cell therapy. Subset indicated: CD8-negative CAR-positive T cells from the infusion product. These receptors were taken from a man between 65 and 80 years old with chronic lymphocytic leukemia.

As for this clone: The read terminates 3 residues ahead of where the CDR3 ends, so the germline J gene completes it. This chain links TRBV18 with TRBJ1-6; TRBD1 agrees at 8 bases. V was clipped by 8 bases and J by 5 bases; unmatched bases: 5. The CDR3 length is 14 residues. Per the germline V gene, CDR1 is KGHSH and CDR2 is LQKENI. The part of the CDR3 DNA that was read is TGTGCCAGCGTCTCGGACAGGGATAATTCACCC. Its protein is CASVSDRDNSP. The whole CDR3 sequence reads CASVSDRDNSPLHF.

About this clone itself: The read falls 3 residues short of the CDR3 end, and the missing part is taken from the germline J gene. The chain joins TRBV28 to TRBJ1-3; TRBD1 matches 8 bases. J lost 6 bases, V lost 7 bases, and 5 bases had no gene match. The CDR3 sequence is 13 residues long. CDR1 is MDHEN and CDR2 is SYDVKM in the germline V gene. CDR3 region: CASKQGAENTIYF. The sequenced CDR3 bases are TGTGCCAGCAAGCAGGGGGCGGAAAACACC.

The CDR3 sequence is CASSSGFVTGQGSPDYTF. CDR3 bases read: TGCGCCAGCAGCTCCGGGTTTGTGACGGGACAGGGGTCTCCCGAC. The genes are TRBV5-1 and TRBJ1-2; TRBD1 matches at 10 bases. The read halts 3 residues ahead of the CDR3 end, with the missing end drawn from the germline J gene. The CDR3 is 18 residues long. CDR1 is SGHRS, CDR2 YFSETQ, per germline.

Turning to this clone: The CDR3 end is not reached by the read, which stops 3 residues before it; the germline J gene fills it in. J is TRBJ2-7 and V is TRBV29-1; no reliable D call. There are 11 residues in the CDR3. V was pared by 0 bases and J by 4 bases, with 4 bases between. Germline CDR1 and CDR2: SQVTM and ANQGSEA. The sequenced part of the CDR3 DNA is TGCAGCGTTGAAGAAGGGTACGAG. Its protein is CSVEEGYE. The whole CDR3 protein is CSVEEGYEQYF.

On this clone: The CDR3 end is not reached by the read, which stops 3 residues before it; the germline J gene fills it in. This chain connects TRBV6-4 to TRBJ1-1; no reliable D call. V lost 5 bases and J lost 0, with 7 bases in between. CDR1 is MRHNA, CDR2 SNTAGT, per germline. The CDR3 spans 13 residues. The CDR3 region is CASSPEVNTEAFF. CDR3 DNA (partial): TGTGCCAGCAGTCCCGAGGTGAACACTGAA.

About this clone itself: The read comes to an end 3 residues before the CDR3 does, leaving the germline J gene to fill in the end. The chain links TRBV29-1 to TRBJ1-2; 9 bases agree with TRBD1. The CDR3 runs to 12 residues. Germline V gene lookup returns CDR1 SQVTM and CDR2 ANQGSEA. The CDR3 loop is CSVRGTGFGYTF. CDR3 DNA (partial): TGCAGCGTTCGAGGGACAGGGTTCGGC.

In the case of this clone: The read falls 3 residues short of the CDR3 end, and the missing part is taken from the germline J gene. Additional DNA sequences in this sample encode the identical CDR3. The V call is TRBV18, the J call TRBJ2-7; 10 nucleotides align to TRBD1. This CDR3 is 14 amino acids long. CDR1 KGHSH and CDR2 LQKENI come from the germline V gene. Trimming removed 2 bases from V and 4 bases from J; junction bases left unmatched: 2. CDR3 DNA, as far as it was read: TGTGCCAGCTCACCAGACAGGGGGCTTTACGAG. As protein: CASSPDRGLYE. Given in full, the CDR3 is CASSPDRGLYEQYF.

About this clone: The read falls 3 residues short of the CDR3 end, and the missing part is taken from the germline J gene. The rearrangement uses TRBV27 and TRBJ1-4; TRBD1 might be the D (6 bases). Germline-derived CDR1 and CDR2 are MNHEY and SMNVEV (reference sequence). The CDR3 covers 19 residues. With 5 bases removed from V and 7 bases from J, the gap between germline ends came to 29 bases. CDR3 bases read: TGTGCCAGCAGTCTCGACACAGACAGGACGACCCCCGTAATTGAAAAA. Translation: CASSLDTDRTTPVIEK. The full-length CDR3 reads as CASSLDTDRTTPVIEKLFF.

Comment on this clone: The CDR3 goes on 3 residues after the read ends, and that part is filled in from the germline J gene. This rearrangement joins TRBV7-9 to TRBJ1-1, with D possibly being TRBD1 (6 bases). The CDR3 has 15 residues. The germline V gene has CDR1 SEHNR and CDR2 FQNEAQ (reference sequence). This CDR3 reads CASSAYNRANYGAFF. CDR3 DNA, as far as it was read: TGTGCCAGCAGCGCCTACAACAGGGCCAACTATGGC. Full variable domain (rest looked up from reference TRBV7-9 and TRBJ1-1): DTGVSQNPRHKITKRGQNVTFRCDPISEHNRLYWYRQTLGQGPEFLTYFQNEAQLEKSRLLSDRFSAERPKGSFSTLEIQRTEQGDSAMYLCASSAYNRANYGAFFGQGTRLTVV.

CDR3 DNA, as far as it was read: TGTGCCAGCAGCACGCAGTACACAGATACG. This sequence encodes CASSTQYTDT. The entire CDR3 reads CASSTQYTDTQYF. This chain joins TRBV7-2 and TRBJ2-3; D gene unclear. The read ends 3 residues shy of where the CDR3 ends; the end is completed using the germline J gene. Trimming left V 5 bases short and J 2 bases short, with 8 bases between. CDR3 length equals 13 residues. CDR1 is SGHTA, CDR2 FQGNSA, per germline.

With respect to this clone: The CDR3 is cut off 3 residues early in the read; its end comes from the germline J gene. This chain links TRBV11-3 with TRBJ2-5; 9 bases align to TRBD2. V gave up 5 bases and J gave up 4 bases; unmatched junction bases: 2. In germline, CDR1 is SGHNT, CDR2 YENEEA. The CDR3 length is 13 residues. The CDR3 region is CASSLSGGETQYF. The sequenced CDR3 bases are TGTGCCAGCAGCCTTAGCGGGGGAGAGACC.

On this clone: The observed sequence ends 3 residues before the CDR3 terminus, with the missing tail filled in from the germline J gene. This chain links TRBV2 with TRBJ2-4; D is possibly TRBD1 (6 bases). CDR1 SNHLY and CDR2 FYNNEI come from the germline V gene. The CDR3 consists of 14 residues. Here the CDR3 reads CASSENRVTYGQYF. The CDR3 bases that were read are TGTGCCAGCAGTGAAAACAGGGTTACCTATGGT. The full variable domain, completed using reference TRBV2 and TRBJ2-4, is EPEVTQTPSHQVTQMGQEVILRCVPISNHLYFYWYRQILGQKVEFLVSFYNNEISEKSEIFDDQFSVERPDGSNFTLKIRSTKLEDSAMYFCASSENRVTYGQYFGAGTRLSVL.

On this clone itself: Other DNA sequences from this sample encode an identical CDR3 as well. The chain's CDR3 is CAIRGVAKNIQYF. The DNA read from the CDR3 is TGTGCCATTAGGGGTGTAGCCAAAAACATT. The V call is TRBV12-3 or TRBV12-4, the J call TRBJ2-4; the D gene is possibly TRBD1 (5 bases). The read finishes 3 residues shy of the CDR3 end, and the germline J gene is used to complete it. The V end was cut by 10 bases, the J end by 0 bases, with 10 bases between. The CDR3 totals 13 residues.

The sequenced CDR3 bases are TGCAGTGCTACCGGGACTAGCACCGGGGAG. Translated: CSATGTSTGE. The whole CDR3 sequence is CSATGTSTGELFF. The gene calls are TRBV20-1 and TRBJ2-2; 8 bases fit TRBD2. The CDR3 is cut off 3 residues early in the read; its end comes from the germline J gene. CDR1 DFQATT and CDR2 SNEGSKA come from the germline V gene (reference sequence). The CDR3 has 13 amino acids. J gave up 4 bases and V 4 bases, and 2 bases lay outside the gene matches.

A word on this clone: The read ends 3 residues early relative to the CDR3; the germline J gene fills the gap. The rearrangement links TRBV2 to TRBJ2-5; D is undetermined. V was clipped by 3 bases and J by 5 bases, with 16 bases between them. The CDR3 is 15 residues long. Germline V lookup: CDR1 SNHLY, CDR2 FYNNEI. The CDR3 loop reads CASSEAALSLETQYF. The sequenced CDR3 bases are TGTGCCAGCAGTGAGGCGGCCCTCTCGTTGGAGACC.

CDR3 DNA, as far as it was read: TGCAGTGCTAGAGATTCGGGGGGGCTTTCGGACGAG. Its protein product is CSARDSGGLSDE. Given in full, the CDR3 is CSARDSGGLSDEQYF. V is TRBV20-1 and J is TRBJ2-7; 8 nucleotides match TRBD2. With the read ending 3 residues before the CDR3 end, the germline J gene is used to fill in that end. The CDR3 has 15 residues. The germline V gene encodes CDR1 DFQATT and CDR2 SNEGSKA (reference sequence). Trimming took 0 bases from V and 5 from J; bases not matched to a gene: 9.

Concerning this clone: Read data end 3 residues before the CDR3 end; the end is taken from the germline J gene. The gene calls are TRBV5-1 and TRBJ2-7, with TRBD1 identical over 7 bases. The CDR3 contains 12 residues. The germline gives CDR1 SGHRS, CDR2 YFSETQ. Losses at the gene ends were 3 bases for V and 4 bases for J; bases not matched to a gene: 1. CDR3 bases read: TGCGCCAGCAGCTCGGACAGGTACGAG. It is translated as CASSSDRYE. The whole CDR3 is CASSSDRYEQYF.

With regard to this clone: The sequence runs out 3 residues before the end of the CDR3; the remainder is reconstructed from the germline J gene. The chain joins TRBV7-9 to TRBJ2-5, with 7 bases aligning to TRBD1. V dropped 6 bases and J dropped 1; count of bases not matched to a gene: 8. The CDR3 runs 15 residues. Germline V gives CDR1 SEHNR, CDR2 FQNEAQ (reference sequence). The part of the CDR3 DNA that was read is TGTGCCAGCAGACCGGGACAGTTGGTCCAAGAGACC. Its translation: CASRPGQLVQET. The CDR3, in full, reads CASRPGQLVQETQYF.

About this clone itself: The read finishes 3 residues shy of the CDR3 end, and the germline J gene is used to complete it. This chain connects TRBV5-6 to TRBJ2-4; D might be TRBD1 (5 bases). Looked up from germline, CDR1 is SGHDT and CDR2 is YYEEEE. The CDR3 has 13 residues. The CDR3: CASSLGAGKGQYF. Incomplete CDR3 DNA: TGTGCCAGCAGCTTGGGGGCAGGGAAAGGT.

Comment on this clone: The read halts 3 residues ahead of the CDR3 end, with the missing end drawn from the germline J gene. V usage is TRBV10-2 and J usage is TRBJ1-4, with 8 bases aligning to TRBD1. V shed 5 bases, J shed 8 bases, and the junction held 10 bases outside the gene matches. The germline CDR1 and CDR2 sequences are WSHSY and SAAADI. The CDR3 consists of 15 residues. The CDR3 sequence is CASSIQGAREEKLFF. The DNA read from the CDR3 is TGCGCCAGCAGTATCCAGGGGGCGCGGGAGGAAAAA.

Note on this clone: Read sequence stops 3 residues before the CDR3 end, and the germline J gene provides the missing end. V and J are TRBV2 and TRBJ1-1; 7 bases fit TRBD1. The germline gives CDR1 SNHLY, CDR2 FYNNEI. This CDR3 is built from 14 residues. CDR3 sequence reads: CASSQTGWVAEAFF. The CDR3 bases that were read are TGTGCCAGCAGTCAGACAGGGTGGGTTGCGGAA.

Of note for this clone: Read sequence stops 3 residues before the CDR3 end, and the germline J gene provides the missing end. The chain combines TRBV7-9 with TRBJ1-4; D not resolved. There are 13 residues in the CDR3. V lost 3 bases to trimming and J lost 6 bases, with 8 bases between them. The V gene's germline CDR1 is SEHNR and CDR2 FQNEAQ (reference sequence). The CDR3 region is CASSLAGDEKLFF. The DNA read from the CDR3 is TGTGCCAGCAGCTTGGCCGGGGATGAAAAA. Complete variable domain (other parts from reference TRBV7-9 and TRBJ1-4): DTGVSQNPRHKITKRGQNVTFRCDPISEHNRLYWYRQTLGQGPEFLTYFQNEAQLEKSRLLSDRFSAERPKGSFSTLEIQRTEQGDSAMYLCASSLAGDEKLFFGSGTQLSVL.

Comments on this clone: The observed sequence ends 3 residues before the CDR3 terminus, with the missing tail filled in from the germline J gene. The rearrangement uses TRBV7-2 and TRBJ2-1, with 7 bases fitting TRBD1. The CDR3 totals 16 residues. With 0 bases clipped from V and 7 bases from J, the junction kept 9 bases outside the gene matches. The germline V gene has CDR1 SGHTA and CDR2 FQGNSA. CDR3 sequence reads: CASSLATGVVWNEQFF. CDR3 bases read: TGTGCCAGCAGCTTAGCTACAGGGGTGGTATGGAATGAG.

The CDR3 loop reads CASSQDTVQETQYF. CDR3 DNA (partial): TGTGCCAGCAGCCAAGACACGGTCCAAGAGACC. The chain recombines TRBV14 with TRBJ2-5, with D unresolved. The sequence runs out 3 residues before the end of the CDR3; the remainder is reconstructed from the germline J gene. Trimming left V 0 bases short and J 1 base short, with 6 bases between. The CDR3 length is 14 residues. CDR1 and CDR2 (germline): SGHDN, FVKESK.

CDR3 DNA, as far as it was read: TGTGCCAGCAGCGCTCGGTGGGGACAGAATCAGCCT. Encoded protein: CASSARWGQNQP. The entire CDR3 protein is CASSARWGQNQPQYF. The V call is TRBV7-2, the J call TRBJ2-4; 7 bases fit TRBD1. The read ends 3 residues early relative to the CDR3; the germline J gene fills the gap. Germline V gives CDR1 SGHTA, CDR2 FQGNSA. The CDR3 totals 15 residues.

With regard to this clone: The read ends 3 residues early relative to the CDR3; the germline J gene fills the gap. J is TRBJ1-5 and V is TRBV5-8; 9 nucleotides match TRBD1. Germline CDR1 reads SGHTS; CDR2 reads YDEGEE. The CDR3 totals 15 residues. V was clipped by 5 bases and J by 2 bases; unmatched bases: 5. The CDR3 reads CASRVQGAGNQPQHF. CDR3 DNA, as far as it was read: TGTGCCAGCAGGGTACAGGGGGCCGGCAATCAGCCC.

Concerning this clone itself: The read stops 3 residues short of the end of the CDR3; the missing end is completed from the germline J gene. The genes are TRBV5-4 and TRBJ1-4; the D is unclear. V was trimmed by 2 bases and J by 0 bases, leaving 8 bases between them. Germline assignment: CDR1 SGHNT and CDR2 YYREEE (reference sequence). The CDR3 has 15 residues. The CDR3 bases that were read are TGTGCCAGCAGCTTAAACAGTGCAACTAATGAAAAA. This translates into CASSLNSATNEK. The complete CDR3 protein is CASSLNSATNEKLFF.

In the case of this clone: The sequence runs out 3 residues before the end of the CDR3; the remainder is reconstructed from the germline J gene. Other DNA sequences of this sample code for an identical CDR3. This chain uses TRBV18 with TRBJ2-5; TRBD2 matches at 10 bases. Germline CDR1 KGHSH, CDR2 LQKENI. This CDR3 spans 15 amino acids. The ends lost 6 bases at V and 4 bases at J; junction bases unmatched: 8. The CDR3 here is CASSPPGLALETQYF. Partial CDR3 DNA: TGTGCCAGCTCCCCCCCGGGACTAGCGTTAGAGACC.

The sequenced part of the CDR3 DNA is TGTGCCAGCAGCTTAGGGGTAGGGGGCACCTACGAG. Encoded protein: CASSLGVGGTYE. The whole CDR3 sequence reads CASSLGVGGTYEQYF. This chain links TRBV7-8 with TRBJ2-7, with 7 positions matching TRBD1. The read ends 3 residues before the CDR3 terminus; that terminus is restored from the germline J gene. V dropped 1 base and J dropped 2; count of bases not matched to a gene: 5. CDR3 length: 15 amino acids. The germline V gene has CDR1 SGHVS and CDR2 FQNEAQ.

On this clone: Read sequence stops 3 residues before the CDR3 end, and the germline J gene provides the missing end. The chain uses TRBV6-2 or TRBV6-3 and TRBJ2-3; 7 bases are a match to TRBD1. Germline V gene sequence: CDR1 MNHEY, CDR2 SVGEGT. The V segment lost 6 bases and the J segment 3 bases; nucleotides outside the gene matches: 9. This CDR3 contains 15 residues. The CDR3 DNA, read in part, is TGTGCCAGCAGCCAACGACAGGGTTTAACAGATACG. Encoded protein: CASSQRQGLTDT. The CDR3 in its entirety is CASSQRQGLTDTQYF.

The sequenced part of the CDR3 DNA is TGTGCCAGCTCATCCAGGGATTTCAGCAATCAGCCC. Its translation: CASSSRDFSNQP. The full CDR3 is CASSSRDFSNQPQHF. The chain links TRBV18 to TRBJ1-5; D is possibly TRBD1 (5 bases). The read terminates 3 residues before the CDR3 end, so the remaining end is supplied by the germline J gene. Germline V gene sequence: CDR1 KGHSH, CDR2 LQKENI. The V and J ends lost 5 bases and 1 base respectively, with 12 bases between them. CDR3 length equals 15 residues.

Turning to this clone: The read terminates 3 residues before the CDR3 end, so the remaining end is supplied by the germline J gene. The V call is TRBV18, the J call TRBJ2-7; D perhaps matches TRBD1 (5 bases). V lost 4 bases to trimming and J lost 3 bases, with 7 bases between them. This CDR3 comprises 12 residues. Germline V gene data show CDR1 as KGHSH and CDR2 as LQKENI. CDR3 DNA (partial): TGTGCCAGCTCACAGGGGTTCTACGAG. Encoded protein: CASSQGFYE. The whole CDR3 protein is CASSQGFYEQYF.